Listed below are T cell receptor beta chains from one sample, sequenced in a study of beta chain features in type 1 diabetes. Data came from immunoSEQ multiplex PCR; TCRdb stores just in-frame clones and leaves some out. The repertoire consists of 810,000 or so clones, with 15% to 20% occurring once and the leading ten covering 0.023%. The sequenced sample was naive CD4+ T cells from blood. The receptors here all came from a woman aged 18-30 years in good health. The CDR3 runs from the conserved cysteine through the conserved F or W. D genes are given only for firm matches. Not all rows give a size; the values are once, few, many and, for expanded clones, a class.

V	D	size	J	length	DNA	CDR3
TRBV28	.	few	TRBJ1-1	14	TGTGCCAGATACCGACAGGACATGAACACTGAAGCTTTCTTT	CARYRQDMNTEAFF
TRBV2	TRBD2	few	TRBJ2-7	12	TGTGCCAGCGGGACTAGTCAGTACGAGCAGTACTTC	CASGTSQYEQYF
TRBV27	.	.	TRBJ2-3	12	TGTGCCAGCTCACCACTCCCCGGTCCGCAGTATTTT	CASSPLPGPQYF
TRBV10-3	TRBD2	.	TRBJ2-7	15	TGTGCCATCAAGGAGACTAGCGGGAGCGTGAGCGAGCAGTACTTC	CAIKETSGSVSEQYF
TRBV7-2	.	few	TRBJ2-3	16	TGTGCCAGCAGCTTCTTGCGGGTCCGGAGCACAGATACGCAGTATTTT	CASSFLRVRSTDTQYF
TRBV29-1	TRBD2	.	TRBJ2-3	15	TGCAGCGTTGGGGGACTAGCGGGGCCCACAGATACGCAGTATTTT	CSVGGLAGPTDTQYF
TRBV10-3	TRBD1	.	TRBJ2-1	12	TGTGCCATTGGACAGGGCCGGAATGAGCAGTTCTTC	CAIGQGRNEQFF
TRBV5-4	.	few	TRBJ1-1	19	TGTGCCAGCAGCTTGGGCGGGGGGTCTCTCCGGGTCATGAACACTGAAGCTTTCTTT	CASSLGGGSLRVMNTEAFF
TRBV7-9	.	.	TRBJ2-6	15	TGTGCCAGCAGCTTATACCGGTCTGGGGCCAACGTCCTGACTTTC	CASSLYRSGANVLTF
TRBV7-9	TRBD1	few	TRBJ2-7	14	TGTGCCAGCAGCCCCGGACAGGGGTTCGACGAGCAGTACTTC	CASSPGQGFDEQYF
TRBV27	TRBD2	.	TRBJ2-3	17	TGTGCCAGCAGTTTATGGGGACTAGCGGGAGGGGCAGATACGCAGTATTTT	CASSLWGLAGGADTQYF
TRBV29-1	TRBD1	few	TRBJ1-4	13	TGCAGCGTCGCGGACAGGGGGCGAAACAAACTGTTTTTT	CSVADRGRNKLFF
TRBV29-1	TRBD1	.	TRBJ2-7	13	TGCAGCGTTAAGGGACAGGGGCTTTACGAGCAGTACTTC	CSVKGQGLYEQYF
TRBV18	.	once	TRBJ2-7	14	TGTGCCAGCTCACCAGGTTTCCGATTTTACGAGCAGTACTTC	CASSPGFRFYEQYF
TRBV7-8	.	few	TRBJ1-5	13	TGTGCCAGCAGCTTATCGGCCGATCAGCCCCAGCATTTT	CASSLSADQPQHF
TRBV7-8	TRBD2	.	TRBJ2-7	18	TGTGCCAGCAGCTTATTCCCCCCTTCGGCGGGAGGGCCGGGGGAGCAGTACTTC	CASSLFPPSAGGPGEQYF
TRBV28	.	few	TRBJ1-1	15	TGTGCCAGCAATGAGGTCACCGCGGGGAACACTGAAGCTTTCTTT	CASNEVTAGNTEAFF
TRBV11-2	.	few	TRBJ2-7	14	TGTGCCAGCAGCTCGCCGGGAAGGGCAAGAGAGCAGTACTTC	CASSSPGRAREQYF
TRBV27	TRBD1	.	TRBJ2-7	13	TGTGCCAGCAGTACTACAGGGGTAGGCGAGCAGTACTTC	CASSTTGVGEQYF
TRBV5-1	.	.	TRBJ1-5	15	TGCGCCAGCAGCTTGGGGTTTGTTTCGGGTCAGCCCCAGCATTTT	CASSLGFVSGQPQHF
TRBV2	TRBD1	few	TRBJ1-5	13	TGTGCCAGCAGTGGACAGGGAAGTCAGCCCCAGCATTTT	CASSGQGSQPQHF
TRBV5-1	.	few	TRBJ2-5	15	TGCGCCAGCAGCTTCAATACTGGTGCTGAGGGGACCCAGTACTTC	CASSFNTGAEGTQYF
TRBV7-3	TRBD1	few	TRBJ2-5	13	TGTGCCAGCAGCTTAAACAGGGGAGAGACCCAGTACTTC	CASSLNRGETQYF
TRBV2	TRBD2	.	TRBJ2-2	15	TGTGCCAGCAGCGGGACTAGCGTATATACCGGGGAGCTGTTTTTT	CASSGTSVYTGELFF
TRBV9	TRBD2	few	TRBJ2-3	15	TGTGCCAGCAGCGTAGCGGGAGGGATGACAGATACGCAGTATTTT	CASSVAGGMTDTQYF
TRBV19	TRBD1	.	TRBJ1-1	11	TGTGCCGCGGGAGACAGGGGGCAAGCTTTCTTT	CAAGDRGQAFF
TRBV4-2	.	.	TRBJ2-3	15	TGTGCCAGCAGCCCCCAGACTAGTTTCGCAGATACGCAGTATTTT	CASSPQTSFADTQYF
TRBV2	.	.	TRBJ2-7	13	TGTGCCAGCATCCGGGACACCGGCTACGAGCAGTACTTC	CASIRDTGYEQYF
TRBV6-1	.	few	TRBJ1-1	12	TGTGCCAGCAGTGAGACAGGCACTGAAGCTTTCTTT	CASSETGTEAFF
TRBV14	.	.	TRBJ2-2	17	TGTGCCAGCAGCCACCGCATAGAGGTGACCAGCACCGGGGAGCTGTTTTTT	CASSHRIEVTSTGELFF
TRBV7-9	.	.	TRBJ2-1	14	TGTGCCAGCAGCTTAATAAAGGAGTTCGGTGAGCAGTTCTTC	CASSLIKEFGEQFF
TRBV7-2	.	few	TRBJ2-2	15	TGTGCCAGCAGCTTAGGAGTCGGGAGCACCGGGGAGCTGTTTTTT	CASSLGVGSTGELFF
TRBV4-3	TRBD2	.	TRBJ2-1	17	TGCGCCAGCAGCCAAGAAGGTAGCGGGAGTGCCTACAATGAGCAGTTCTTC	CASSQEGSGSAYNEQFF
TRBV7-8	.	.	TRBJ2-7	14	TGTGCCAGCAGCCCTCAGGGGGGTCTGGTACGGCAGTACTTC	CASSPQGGLVRQYF
TRBV6-5	.	.	TRBJ1-5	15	TGTGCCAGCAGTTACTCGCCAGGGAATAATCAGCCCCAGCATTTT	CASSYSPGNNQPQHF
TRBV25-1	TRBD1	.	TRBJ2-1	13	TGTGCCAGCCGCGAAGGGGGCAAGTATGAGCAGTTCTTC	CASREGGKYEQFF
TRBV10-1	TRBD2	few	TRBJ2-1	14	TGCGCCAGCAGTGAGGCTAGCGGTTCCAATGAGCAGTTCTTC	CASSEASGSNEQFF
TRBV9	TRBD2	.	TRBJ2-1	21	TGTGCCAGCAGCATGACGGGTATTGGGACTAGCTCGAAAGGCTCCTACAATGAGCAGTTCTTC	CASSMTGIGTSSKGSYNEQFF
TRBV2	TRBD1	few	TRBJ2-3	14	TGTGCCAGCAGGGTAAACAGGGGTGGATATACGCAGTATTTT	CASRVNRGGYTQYF
TRBV29-1	.	.	TRBJ2-3	13	TGCAGCGTTGTGGTTCCTGGCACAGATACGCAGTATTTT	CSVVVPGTDTQYF
TRBV19	TRBD2	.	TRBJ2-2	18	TGTGCCAGTGGCCGGCCCTCCCTAGCGGGAGTGAACACCGGGGAGCTGTTTTTT	CASGRPSLAGVNTGELFF
TRBV7-9	.	few	TRBJ2-7	13	TGTGCCAGCAGCCCCACCCCCCTCTACGAGCAGTACTTC	CASSPTPLYEQYF
TRBV29-1	.	few	TRBJ2-1	12	TGCAGCGTTGTGGCGGTGTACAATGAGCAGTTCTTC	CSVVAVYNEQFF
TRBV2	TRBD2	few	TRBJ2-7	15	TGTGCCAGCAGTGTCACTAGCGGGAGGGCCTACGAGCAGTACTTC	CASSVTSGRAYEQYF
TRBV5-1	.	.	TRBJ2-1	17	TGCGCCAGCAGCTTGAGGCTACTAGTCGTGGACTACAATGAGCAGTTCTTC	CASSLRLLVVDYNEQFF
TRBV4-1	TRBD2	.	TRBJ2-3	15	TGCGCCAGCAGCGATTTGGGACTAGGGGCAGATACGCAGTATTTT	CASSDLGLGADTQYF
TRBV2	.	.	TRBJ1-4	14	TGTGCCAGCAGGCAGGGGATCCCAAATGAAAAACTGTTTTTT	CASRQGIPNEKLFF
TRBV28	TRBD2	few	TRBJ2-1	14	TGTGCCAGCAGGCGGGAGGGATTAAGGAATGAGCAGTTCTTC	CASRREGLRNEQFF
TRBV7-3	.	.	TRBJ1-5	16	TGTGCCAGCAGCTTAATCACTCGGACTCCGGATCAGCCCCAGCATTTT	CASSLITRTPDQPQHF
TRBV5-1	TRBD1	.	TRBJ2-7	14	TGCGCCAGCAGCTTTGGGACAGGGGACTACGAGCAGTACTTC	CASSFGTGDYEQYF
TRBV27	.	.	TRBJ1-1	13	TGTGCCAGCAGTTCGTGGGGGAACACTGAAGCTTTCTTT	CASSSWGNTEAFF
TRBV20-1	.	few	TRBJ2-3	11	TGCAGTGCTCCTAGGGCAGATACGCAGTATTTT	CSAPRADTQYF
TRBV13	.	few	TRBJ1-1	18	TGTGCCACATACTCTGGGACTTCGAGGAGGACTTCTCGGGATCAAGCTTTCTTT	CATYSGTSRRTSRDQAFF
TRBV7-9	.	few	TRBJ2-1	14	TGTGCCAGCAGCTTACCTGGGAAGGACAATGAGCAGTTCTTC	CASSLPGKDNEQFF
TRBV19	TRBD2	few	TRBJ2-1	16	TGTGCCAGTAGTCTCGGACTAGCGGGAGGGTTCGATGAGCAGTTCTTC	CASSLGLAGGFDEQFF
TRBV9	.	few	TRBJ2-2	15	TGTGCCAGCAGCGTAGAAAGCTACAGAACTGGGGAGCTGTTTTTT	CASSVESYRTGELFF
TRBV27	.	few	TRBJ1-1	14	TGTGCCAGCAGTTTGAGGGAGGGAAGGACTGAAGCTTTCTTT	CASSLREGRTEAFF
TRBV5-1	.	.	TRBJ1-1	13	TGCGCCAGCAGCTGGACGGAGAACACTGAAGCTTTCTTT	CASSWTENTEAFF
TRBV28	.	.	TRBJ2-3	15	TGTGCCAGCAGTTTCCGTGAGGGGGGCACAGATACGCAGTATTTT	CASSFREGGTDTQYF